This T cell receptor (beta chain) was identified in a study of blood T cell repertoires in COVID-19. As for the study in general: Samples representing acute and convalescent COVID-19 were sourced from the United States, Italy and Spain. The cDNA or gDNA used as material had been derived from T cells, B-cell-depleted T cells, or PBMCs.

Seattle patients were enrolled while actively infected and followed longitudinally. In the study's own analysis: From reference gene primer amplification, estimates of nucleated cell counts were derived. Only in-frame clones appear in the TCRdb table, and some are missing; sequencing was by immunoSEQ multiplex PCR. V, J and clone size reflect that table, while D and trimming were determined from the DNA. The sample shows some 25,000 clones, about 88% of them seen only once. CDR1 and CDR2 from the germline V gene are SGHVS and FQNEAQ. The CDR3 spans 14 residues. V was pared by 5 bases and J by 8 bases, with 16 bases between.

The sequence came from a man in his 70s with COVID-19, enrolled during active disease. The source material was peripheral blood. The chain combines TRBV7-8 with TRBJ2-1; D perhaps matches TRBD2 (5 bases). Here the CDR3 DNA reads TGTGCCAGCAGCACCACCACTAGGTCCCATGAGCAGTTCTTC. It specifies CASSTTTRSHEQFF. Full variable domain (rest looked up from reference TRBV7-8 and TRBJ2-1): GAGVSQSPRYKVAKRGQDVALRCDPISGHVSLFWYQQALGQGPEFLTYFQNEAQLDKSGLPSDRFFAERPEGSVSTLKIQRTQQEDSAVYLCASSTTTRSHEQFFGPGTRLTVL.